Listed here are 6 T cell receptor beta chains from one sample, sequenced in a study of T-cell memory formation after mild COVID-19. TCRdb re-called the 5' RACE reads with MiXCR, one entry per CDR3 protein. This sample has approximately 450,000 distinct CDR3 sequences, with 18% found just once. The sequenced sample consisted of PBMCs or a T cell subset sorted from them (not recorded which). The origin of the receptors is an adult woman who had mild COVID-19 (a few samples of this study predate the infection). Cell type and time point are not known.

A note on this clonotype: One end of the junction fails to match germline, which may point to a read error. The CDR3 protein is CASNEQGQNIQYF. The CDR3 DNA reads TGTGCCAGCAATGAACAGGGACAAAACATTCAGTACTTC. This chain links TRBV6-1 with TRBJ2-4; the D gene is possibly TRBD1 (6 bases). This CDR3 has 13 amino acids. Per the germline V gene, CDR1 is MNHNS and CDR2 is SASEGT.

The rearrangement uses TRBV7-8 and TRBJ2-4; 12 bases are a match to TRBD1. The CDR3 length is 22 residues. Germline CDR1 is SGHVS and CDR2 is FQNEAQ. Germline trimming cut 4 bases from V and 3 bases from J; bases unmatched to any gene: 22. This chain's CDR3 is CASSSAGTGGRNLILVKNIQYF. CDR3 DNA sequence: TGTGCCAGCAGCTCCGCCGGGACAGGGGGCCGTAACCTTATTTTGGTCAAAAACATTCAGTACTTC.

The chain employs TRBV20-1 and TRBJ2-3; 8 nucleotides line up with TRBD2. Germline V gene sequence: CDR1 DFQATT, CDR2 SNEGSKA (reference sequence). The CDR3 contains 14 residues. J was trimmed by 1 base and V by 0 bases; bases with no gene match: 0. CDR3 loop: CSARELAGTDTQYF. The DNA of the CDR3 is TGCAGTGCTAGAGAACTAGCGGGCACAGATACGCAGTATTTT.

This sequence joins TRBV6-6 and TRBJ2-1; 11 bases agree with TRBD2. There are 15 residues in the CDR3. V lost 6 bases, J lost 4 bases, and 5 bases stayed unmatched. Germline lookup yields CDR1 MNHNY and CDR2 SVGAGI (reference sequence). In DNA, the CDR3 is TGTGCCAGCAGGATAGGGACTAGCGGATACAATGAGCAGTTCTTC. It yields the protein CASRIGTSGYNEQFF.

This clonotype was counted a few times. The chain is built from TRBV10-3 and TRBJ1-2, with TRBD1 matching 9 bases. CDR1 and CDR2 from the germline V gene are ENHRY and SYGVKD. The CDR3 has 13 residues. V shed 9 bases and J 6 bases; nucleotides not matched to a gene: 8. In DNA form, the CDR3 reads TGTGCCATTAACAGGGACAGGGCGGATGGCTACACCTTC. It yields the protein CAINRDRADGYTF.

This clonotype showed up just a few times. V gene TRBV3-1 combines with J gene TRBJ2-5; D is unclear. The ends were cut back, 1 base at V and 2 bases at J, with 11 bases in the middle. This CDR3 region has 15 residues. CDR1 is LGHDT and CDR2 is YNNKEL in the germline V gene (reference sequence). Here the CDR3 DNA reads TGTGCCAGCAGCCAAGGTGACACCGTGCAAGAGACCCAGTACTTC. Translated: CASSQGDTVQETQYF.